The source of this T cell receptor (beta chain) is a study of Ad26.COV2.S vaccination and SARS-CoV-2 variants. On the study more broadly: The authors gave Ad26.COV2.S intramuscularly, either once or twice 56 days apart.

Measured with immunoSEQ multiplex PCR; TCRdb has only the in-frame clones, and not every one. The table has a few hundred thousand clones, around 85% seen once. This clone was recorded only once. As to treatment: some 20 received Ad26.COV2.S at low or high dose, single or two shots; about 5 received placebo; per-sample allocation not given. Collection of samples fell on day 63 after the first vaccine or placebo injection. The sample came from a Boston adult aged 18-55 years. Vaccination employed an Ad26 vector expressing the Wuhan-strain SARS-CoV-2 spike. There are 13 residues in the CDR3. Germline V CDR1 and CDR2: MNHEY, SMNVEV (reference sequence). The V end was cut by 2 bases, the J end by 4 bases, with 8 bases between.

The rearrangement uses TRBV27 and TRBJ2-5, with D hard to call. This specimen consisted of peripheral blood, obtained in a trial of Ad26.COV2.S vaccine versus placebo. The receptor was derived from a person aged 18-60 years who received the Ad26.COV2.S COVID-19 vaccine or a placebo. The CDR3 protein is CASSLNPRETQYF. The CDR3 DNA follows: TGTGCCAGCAGTTTAAATCCCCGAGAGACCCAGTACTTC.